The TCR beta chain under discussion was sequenced for a study of cytomegalovirus exposure and HLA in healthy donors. The data were produced by immunoSEQ multiplex PCR, yet TCRdb's version contains in-frame clones alone and is incomplete. The sample holds 78,000 or so clones; 85% to 95% are singletons and the top ten take 3.2%. The CDR3 consists of 15 residues. V was clipped by 2 bases and J by 3 bases; unmatched bases: 4. The germline CDR1 and CDR2 sequences are SEHNR and FQNEAQ (reference sequence). The specimen was PBMCs. The chain is built from TRBV7-9 and TRBJ2-7, with 10 positions matching TRBD2. This receptor was taken from a woman aged 18-35 years in good health and CMV-seropositive. CDR3 amino acids: CASSLSTSGIYEQYF. The DNA of the CDR3 is TGTGCCAGCAGCTTAAGTACTAGCGGGATCTACGAGCAGTACTTC.